These T cell receptor beta chains were read from a single sample in a study of read filtering for tumor transcriptome and immune sequencing. TCRdb ran MiXCR on the reads and lists one entry per CDR3 protein. The repertoire holds about 35,000 distinct CDR3 sequences, 14% seen once, with 6% to 7% in the top ten. The sequenced sample was a population of CD138-negative cells sorted from bone marrow. The receptors here all came from a donor aged 40 or older with multiple myeloma. Both conserved end residues are part of each CDR3. Each record gives: clone size, V gene, CDR3 length, D gene, J gene, CDR3 DNA, CDR3 protein. A D gene is named only where the DNA matches it firmly. Expanded clones get a size class; other rows say once, few or many, or leave the size out.

>many|TRBV7-2|14|TRBD2|TRBJ2-1
TGTGCCAGCAGCCCCCTAGCGGGAGAAGTTGAGCAGTTCTTC
CASSPLAGEVEQFF
>many|TRBV5-4|11|.|TRBJ2-1
TGTGCCAGCAGCCGACTGAATGAGCAGTTCTTC
CASSRLNEQFF
>many|TRBV7-2|15|.|TRBJ2-7
TGTGCCAGCAGCTCGGCGTCGGGGGCACTTTACGAGCAGTACTTC
CASSSASGALYEQYF
>many|TRBV28|11|.|TRBJ2-3
TGTGCCAGCAGGGGGGAGGATACGCAGTATTTT
CASRGEDTQYF
>many|TRBV7-8|12|.|TRBJ1-1
TGTGCCAGCAGCCTACATGGAACTGAAGCTTTCTTT
CASSLHGTEAFF
>many|TRBV28|16|TRBD2|TRBJ2-3
TGTGCCAGCAGTCCGAACCGACTAGCGGGAGCAGATACGCAGTATTTT
CASSPNRLAGADTQYF
>many|TRBV20-1|14|TRBD2|TRBJ2-7
TGCAGTGCCCGAGCGGGAGCTCCCTCCTACGAGCAGTACTTC
CSARAGAPSYEQYF
>many|TRBV10-3|11|.|TRBJ1-1
TGTGCCTCGAATCGGGGTACTGAAGCTTTCTTT
CASNRGTEAFF
>once|TRBV12-3/TRBV12-4|16|TRBD1|TRBJ1-1
TGTGCCAGCAGTTTTACCGGGACAGGTACTAACACCGGAGCTTTCTTT
CASSFTGTGTNTGAFF
>many|TRBV28|17|.|TRBJ2-1
TGTGCCAGCAGTTTATATGAGAGAGGGGCTGCCTACAATGAGCAGTTCTTC
CASSLYERGAAYNEQFF
>.|TRBV10-3|14|.|TRBJ2-2
TGTGCCACCTCGGAAACCGCGAACACCGGGGAGCTGTTTTTT
CATSETANTGELFF
>many|TRBV5-6|14|.|TRBJ1-1
TGTGCCAGCAGCTTAGCACAGTCGAACACTGAAGCTTTCTTT
CASSLAQSNTEAFF
>medium-sized|TRBV20-1|16|.|TRBJ1-1
TGCAGTGCTAGAGATCGCACAGGACAAATGAACACTGAAGCTTTCTTT
CSARDRTGQMNTEAFF
>many|TRBV15|14|.|TRBJ1-2
TGTGCCACCAGCAGCGCCTTGGCCGCTGCTGGCTACACCTTC
CATSSALAAAGYTF
>many|TRBV2|13|.|TRBJ2-3
TGTGCCAGCAGCCGGGAAGTCACAGATACGCAGTATTTT
CASSREVTDTQYF
>many|TRBV6-6|15|TRBD1|TRBJ2-1
TGTGCCAGCAGTTACGGACAGGGCCCCTACAATGAGCAGTTCTTC
CASSYGQGPYNEQFF
>many|TRBV9|16|TRBD2|TRBJ2-2
TGTGCCAGCAGCGTCTTAGCGGGGGATAACACCGGGGAGCTGTTTTTT
CASSVLAGDNTGELFF
>many|TRBV7-9|14|TRBD2|TRBJ2-1
TGTGCCAGCAGCTTCCGGGAGGGCCTGAATGAGCAGTTCTTC
CASSFREGLNEQFF
>few|TRBV12-2|15|.|TRBJ2-3
TGTGCAAGTCGCCTTGGGGCCGGGGTGAAAGATACGCAGTATTTT
CASRLGAGVKDTQYF
>many|TRBV18|18|TRBD1|TRBJ1-2
TGTGCCAGCTCACCATCGGGGGACAGGGGACCCGTCTACTATGGCTACACCTTC
CASSPSGDRGPVYYGYTF
>many|TRBV10-2|17|.|TRBJ2-1
TGCGCCAGCAGGGCCAATCGGGGGGCGGGAAGCCTCGGTGAGCAGTTCTTC
CASRANRGAGSLGEQFF
>many|TRBV12-3/TRBV12-4|13|.|TRBJ2-1
TGTGCCAGCAGTCCCGAGGCAGGCAATGAGCAGTTCTTC
CASSPEAGNEQFF
>.|TRBV20-1|15|.|TRBJ2-1
TGCAGTGCTAGAGATCCCCGGGAATCCTACAATGAGCAGTTCTTC
CSARDPRESYNEQFF
>.|TRBV9|17|.|TRBJ2-5
TGTGCCAGCAGCGTAGATGTTCAGGGGCCCAACGGGGAGACCCAGTACTTC
CASSVDVQGPNGETQYF
>many|TRBV19|15|TRBD1|TRBJ2-1
TGTGCCAGTAGGCTCAGGGGGCCTAATAACAATGAGCAGTTCTTC
CASRLRGPNNNEQFF
>many|TRBV28|14|TRBD1|TRBJ2-3
TGTGCCAGCAGTTTGGGACAGATCACAGATACGCAGTATTTT
CASSLGQITDTQYF